This T cell receptor beta chain originates from a study of blood T cell repertoires in COVID-19. Study overall: There were acute and convalescent COVID-19 samples, and they came from the United States, Italy and Spain.

V was clipped by 5 bases and J by 4 bases, with 12 bases between them. The CDR3 runs to 14 residues. The V gene's germline CDR1 is SGHRS and CDR2 YFSETQ. Assay used: immunoSEQ multiplex PCR; TCRdb lists only in-frame clones, some missing. The profile shows about 87,000 clones, 70% to 90% of them singletons. The sample comprised peripheral blood. The sequence derives from a middle-aged man with acute or convalescent COVID-19. The chain links TRBV5-1 to TRBJ1-4; perhaps TRBD1 as D (6 bases). CDR3: CASRLDSLNEKLFF. In nucleotides, the CDR3 is TGCGCCAGCAGGCTGGACAGCCTTAATGAAAAACTGTTTTTT.